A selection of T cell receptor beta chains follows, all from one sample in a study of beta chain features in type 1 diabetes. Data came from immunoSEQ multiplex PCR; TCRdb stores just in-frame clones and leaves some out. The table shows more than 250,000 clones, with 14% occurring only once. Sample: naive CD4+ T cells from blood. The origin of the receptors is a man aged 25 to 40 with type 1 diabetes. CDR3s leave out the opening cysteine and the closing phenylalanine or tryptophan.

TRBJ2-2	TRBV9	ASSVVVTSIPGELF
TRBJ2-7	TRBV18	ASSPRIATYEQY
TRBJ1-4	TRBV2	ASSDREGKLF
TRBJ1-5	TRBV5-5	ASSLTVGNQPQH
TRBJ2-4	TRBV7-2	ASSPVQGRRKNIQY
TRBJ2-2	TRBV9	ASSVEETGAGGELF
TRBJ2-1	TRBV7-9	ASSLRSGRTYNEQF
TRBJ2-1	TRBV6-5	ASSSGGQGYNEQF
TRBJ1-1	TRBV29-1	SVETFEAF
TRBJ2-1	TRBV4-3	ASSRLAGDDSYNEQF
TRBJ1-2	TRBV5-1	ASSLGQGIGYGYT
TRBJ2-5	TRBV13	ASSFSGMGTQY
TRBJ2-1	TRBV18	ASSVLGISSYNEQF
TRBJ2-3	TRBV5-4	ASSLWLARKTDTQY
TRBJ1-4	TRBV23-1	ASSPDVGTEDNAEVKLF
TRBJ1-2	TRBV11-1	ASSSRNGYT
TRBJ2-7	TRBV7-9	ASSSGGSSKRY
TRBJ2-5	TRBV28	ASSDAERGQETQY
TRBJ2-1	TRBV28	ASKERSPYNEQF
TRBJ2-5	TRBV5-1	ASSRGTAQETQY
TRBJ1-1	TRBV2	ASSEDSLRRGAF
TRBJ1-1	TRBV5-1	ASSLEPPNTEAF
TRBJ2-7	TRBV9	ASSGRTGGYEQY
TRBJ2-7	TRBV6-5	ASSSPGTGAYEQY
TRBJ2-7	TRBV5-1	ASSATGVHYEQY
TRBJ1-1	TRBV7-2	ASSFGPGDTEAF
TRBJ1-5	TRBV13	ASSSLNQPQH
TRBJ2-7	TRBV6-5	ASSPAPGRGKY
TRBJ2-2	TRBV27	ASSLEGAGELF
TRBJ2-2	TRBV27	ASRLAGGPGELF
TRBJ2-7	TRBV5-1	ASSLDIRTYEQY
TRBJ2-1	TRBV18	ASSRRGTYNEQF
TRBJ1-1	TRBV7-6	ASSSGLKNTEAF
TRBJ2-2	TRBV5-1	ASSSGLASGELF
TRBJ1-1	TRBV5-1	ASRQGDTEAF
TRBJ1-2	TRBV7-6	AISTGLLYGYT
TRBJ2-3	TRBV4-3	ASSQDRAVSTDTQY
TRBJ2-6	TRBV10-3	AITGTGQSSGANVLT
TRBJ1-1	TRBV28	ASSLGGRAF
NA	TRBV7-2	ASSRTQRVGHEQY
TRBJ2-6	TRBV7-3	ASSLMGRSGANVLT
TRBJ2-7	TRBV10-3	AISGSGSTYEQY
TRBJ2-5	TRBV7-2	ASSPRGSQETQY
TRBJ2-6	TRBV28	ASSFQGSGANVLT
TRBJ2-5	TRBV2	ASSVGLGVETQY
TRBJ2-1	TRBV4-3	ASSQEKGREGLGNEQF
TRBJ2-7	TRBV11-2	ASSFSRLGRTYEQY
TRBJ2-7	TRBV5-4	ASRPGTSGRISYEQY